This T cell receptor (beta chain) was observed in a study of blood T cell repertoires in COVID-19. V shed 7 bases, J shed 6 bases, and the junction held 6 bases outside the gene matches. Germline lookup yields CDR1 SQVTM and CDR2 ANQGSEA. The CDR3 sequence is 12 residues long. Original analysis: Reference gene primer amplification yielded estimated nucleated cell counts. Profiled with immunoSEQ multiplex PCR; TCRdb holds only in-frame clones, not every one. V, J and clone size were drawn from that table, and D and trimming were deduced from the DNA. The table records some 270,000 clones, 75% to 90% of them present only once. Recovery among Cohort 3 donors was established by two negative PCRs, clearance, or symptom resolution.

V gene TRBV29-1 combines with J gene TRBJ2-1; 7 bases match TRBD1. This TCR derives from a woman in her twenties or thirties who had recovered from COVID-19. Material for sequencing was PBMCs or T cells enriched from blood (not recorded which). CDR3 loop: CSGYRGRNEQFF. The DNA of the CDR3 is TGCAGCGGTTACAGGGGTCGCAATGAGCAGTTCTTC.